The sequence of this T cell receptor beta chain was determined in a study of T cells in Graves' hyperthyroidism and ophthalmopathy. The V end was cut by 6 bases, the J end by 5 bases, with 16 bases between. Germline lookup yields CDR1 LGHNA and CDR2 YSLEER. The CDR3 length is 15 residues. Amplified TCR beta CDR3 regions came from RNA transcripts. The TCR CDR3 was amplified in a first-round RT-PCR using the HTBI primer set. TCRdb recomputed calls from the multiplex PCR reads with MiXCR, one row per CDR3 protein. This repertoire shows about 700,000 distinct CDR3 sequences, 14% found once; its top ten account for 10%. This clonotype has a handful of counts.

The origin of this receptor is a woman between 18 and 30 years old with Graves' hyperthyroidism. The J gene is TRBJ2-2, the V gene TRBV4-3; D remains ambiguous. The specimen was blood. CDR3 region: CASRPGLLGTGELFF. The CDR3 DNA is TGCGCCAGCAGACCGGGCCTTCTGGGGACCGGGGAGCTGTTTTTT.